A single sample gave rise to the 25 T cell receptor beta chains below, sequenced in a study of blood T cell repertoires in COVID-19. Some clones are missing from TCRdb's copy, which holds only in-frame ones; the method was immunoSEQ multiplex PCR. The sample lists roughly 120,000 clones, less than 90% occurring once. The sample consisted of peripheral blood. The receptors derive from a man aged 65 to 79 who had recovered from COVID-19.

The rearrangement uses TRBV4-1 and TRBJ2-5; D gene uncertain. The CDR3 extends over 15 amino acids. The germline CDR1 and CDR2 sequences are MGHRA and YSYEKL. Trimming took 0 bases from V and 4 from J, leaving 12 bases between them. The CDR3 sequence is CASSQDGKLIETQYF. CDR3 bases: TGCGCCAGCAGCCAAGACGGAAAACTAATAGAGACCCAGTACTTC.

This rearrangement joins TRBV27 to TRBJ1-6; 9 bases line up with TRBD1. Trimming at V came to 5 bases and at J to 7 bases, leaving 6 bases not matched to a gene. CDR1 and CDR2 from the germline V gene are MNHEY and SMNVEV (reference sequence). The CDR3 has 15 amino acids. CDR3 in DNA: TGTGCCAGCAGTATAGGACAGGGGCTGAATTCACCCCTCCACTTT. The encoded protein is CASSIGQGLNSPLHF.

The V and J genes are TRBV5-4 and TRBJ1-5; D may be TRBD1 (5 bases). The CDR3 length is 15 residues. The germline V gene has CDR1 SGHNT and CDR2 YYREEE (reference sequence). Trimming pared 0 bases from V and 4 bases from J, leaving 11 bases between. CDR3 coding DNA: TGTGCCAGCAGCTTGGACGGGGGGGGGAATCAGCCCCAGCATTTT. The encoded protein is CASSLDGGGNQPQHF.

The chain carries TRBV6-6 and TRBJ1-3, with D unresolved. CDR1 is MNHNY and CDR2 is SVGAGI in the germline V gene (reference sequence). CDR3 length: 14 amino acids. Trimming took 10 bases from V and 4 from J, leaving 17 bases between them. CDR3 in amino acids: CATIRGLSGNTIYF. As DNA, the CDR3 is TGTGCCACCATACGAGGGCTTTCAGGAAACACCATATATTTT.

The gene calls are TRBV28 and TRBJ2-7; 7 nucleotides agree with TRBD1. V lost 5 bases, J lost 4 bases, and 2 bases stayed unmatched. CDR1 MDHEN and CDR2 SYDVKM come from the germline V gene. The CDR3 runs 12 residues. The CDR3 protein is CASSKGQYEQYF. CDR3 bases: TGTGCCAGCAGTAAGGGACAGTACGAGCAGTACTTC.

This clone has just one count. The J gene is TRBJ2-7, the V gene TRBV27; 12 bases are shared with TRBD1. Per the germline V gene, CDR1 is MNHEY and CDR2 is SMNVEV (reference sequence). V shed 6 bases and J 4 bases; nucleotides not matched to a gene: 7. There are 15 residues in the CDR3. The CDR3 loop is CASRIRDRGPYEQYF. The DNA for the CDR3 is TGTGCCAGCAGGATCCGGGACAGGGGGCCTTACGAGCAGTACTTC.

The chain has TRBV11-3 and TRBJ2-5; possibly TRBD2 for D (5 bases). Germline CDR1 is SGHNT and CDR2 is YENEEA. V was pared by 3 bases and J by 5 bases, with 13 bases between. This CDR3 is built from 14 residues. This chain's CDR3 is CASSLVGDTETQYF. The DNA of the CDR3 is TGTGCCAGCAGCTTGGTGGGAGACACGGAGACCCAGTACTTC.

This chain links TRBV18 with TRBJ2-5, with TRBD2 matching over 10 bases. J gave up 5 bases and V 0 bases, and 6 bases lay outside the gene matches. The CDR3 runs 16 residues. Germline-derived CDR1 and CDR2 are KGHSH and LQKENI. The CDR3 DNA follows: TGTGCCAGCTCACCACCCGCTAGCGGGGGTGGCGAGACCCAGTACTTC. This codes for CASSPPASGGGETQYF.

This chain connects TRBV19 to TRBJ1-5; possible D gene TRBD1, 6 bases. The germline V gene has CDR1 LNHDA and CDR2 SQIVND (reference sequence). V dropped 6 bases and J dropped 7 bases, with 16 bases sitting between them. The CDR3 runs 14 residues. This CDR3 is CASSTQGWEQPQHF. DNA of the CDR3: TGTGCCAGTAGCACACAGGGCTGGGAACAGCCCCAGCATTTT. Full variable domain (outside the CDR3, taken from reference TRBV19 and TRBJ1-5): DGGITQSPKYLFRKEGQNVTLSCEQNLNHDAMYWYRQDPGQGLRLIYYSQIVNDFQKGDIAEGYSVSREKKESFPLTVTSAQKNPTAFYLCASSTQGWEQPQHFGDGTRLSIL.

The V gene is TRBV4-2, the J gene TRBJ2-1; 14 positions match TRBD2. Germline V CDR1 and CDR2: LGHNA, YNFKEQ. The V segment lost 4 bases and the J segment 3 bases; nucleotides outside the gene matches: 8. The CDR3 sequence is 18 residues long. The CDR3 region has the DNA TGTGCCAGCAGCCTCGCCGGACTAGCGGGGGGCCTCTACAATGAGCAGTTCTTC. Its translation is CASSLAGLAGGLYNEQFF.

V usage is TRBV6-6 and J usage is TRBJ1-6; possible D gene TRBD1, 5 bases. Germline V gene lookup returns CDR1 MNHNY and CDR2 SVGAGI (reference sequence). V was shortened by 11 bases and J by 0 bases, with 14 bases between the two germline ends. The CDR3 is 15 amino acids. CDR3 loop: CARTRQNSYNSPLHF. CDR3 nucleotides: TGTGCCCGAACACGACAGAACTCCTATAATTCACCCCTCCACTTT.

The chain links TRBV11-3 to TRBJ2-4; no definite D call. Per germline, CDR1 SGHNT and CDR2 YENEEA. The CDR3 contains 14 residues. The V and J ends lost 1 base and 8 bases respectively, with 12 bases between them. The CDR3 sequence: CASSLGHPSDIQYF. The DNA for the CDR3 is TGTGCCAGCAGCTTAGGACATCCGTCGGACATTCAGTACTTC.

This clone was detected only once. The chain uses TRBV28 and TRBJ2-1, with 10 bases aligning to TRBD2. Germline V gene lookup returns CDR1 MDHEN and CDR2 SYDVKM. The ends lost 6 bases at V and 7 bases at J; junction bases unmatched: 6. CDR3 length: 14 residues. DNA for the CDR3: TGTGCCAGCAGCTCTAGCGGGGGTCGGAATGAGCAGTTCTTC. Translated, it gives CASSSSGGRNEQFF.

This chain connects TRBV5-5 to TRBJ2-3, with D tentatively TRBD1 (5 bases). Trimming took 2 bases from V and 5 from J, leaving 6 bases between them. Germline values: CDR1 SGHKS, CDR2 YYEKEE (reference sequence). The CDR3 runs to 12 residues. CDR3 protein: CASSFDRDTQYF. DNA for the CDR3: TGTGCCAGCAGCTTTGACAGAGATACGCAGTATTTT.

This clone was observed a few times. The chain recombines TRBV14 with TRBJ1-5; D is perhaps TRBD1 (5 bases). CDR3 length: 17 residues. Germline V CDR1 and CDR2: SGHDN, FVKESK. V lost 0 bases and J 6 bases, leaving 18 bases between the germline ends. CDR3 sequence: CASSQERAGRIGQPQHF. The CDR3 DNA reads as TGTGCCAGCAGCCAAGAACGGGCAGGGAGGATCGGTCAGCCCCAGCATTTT.

The chain carries TRBV15 and TRBJ2-1; 9 nucleotides agree with TRBD2. Germline lookup yields CDR1 LNHNV and CDR2 YYDKDF (reference sequence). The CDR3 has 14 residues. Unmatched junction bases numbered 5, after V lost 9 bases and J lost 2 bases. The CDR3 is CATSGSIPYNEQFF. Written as DNA, the CDR3 is TGTGCCACTAGCGGGAGCATCCCCTACAATGAGCAGTTCTTC.

This chain joins TRBV7-2 and TRBJ1-4; TRBD1 matches at 9 bases. From germline, CDR1 is SGHTA and CDR2 FQGNSA. This CDR3 contains 14 residues. After removal of 4 bases from V and 8 bases from J, the junction contained 5 bases not matched to a gene. The CDR3 is CASSWTGDREKLFF. CDR3 nucleotides: TGTGCCAGCAGCTGGACAGGGGATAGGGAAAAACTGTTTTTT.

CDR3 residues: CASSPLGQGETNTQYF. The CDR3 DNA is TGTGCCAGCTCACCACTTGGACAGGGCGAAACAAATACGCAGTATTTT. The gene calls are TRBV18 and TRBJ2-3; 8 bases are a match to TRBD1. V was pared by 1 base and J by 7 bases, with 10 bases of the junction left unmatched. Germline CDR1 is KGHSH and CDR2 is LQKENI. The CDR3 runs 16 residues. Using reference TRBV18 and TRBJ2-3 for the parts outside the CDR3, the full variable domain is NAGVMQNPRHLVRRRGQEARLRCSPMKGHSHVYWYRQLPEEGLKFMVYLQKENIIDESGMPKERFSAEFPKEGPSILRIQQVVRGDSAAYFCASSPLGQGETNTQYFGPGTRLTVL.

V gene TRBV29-1 combines with J gene TRBJ2-1, with D tentatively TRBD1 (5 bases). Germline lookup yields CDR1 SQVTM and CDR2 ANQGSEA. V was clipped by 2 bases and J by 2 bases, with 13 bases between them. This CDR3 is 15 amino acids long. The CDR3 protein is CSVETAGRAYNEQFF. In nucleotides, the CDR3 is TGCAGCGTTGAAACAGCAGGGCGAGCCTACAATGAGCAGTTCTTC.

This chain joins TRBV4-1 and TRBJ2-5; possibly TRBD1 for D (6 bases). In germline, CDR1 is MGHRA, CDR2 YSYEKL. The CDR3 length is 15 residues. Trimming took off 2 bases at V and 2 bases at J, with 12 bases between the two ends. CDR3 amino acids: CASSQSPGVQETQYF. DNA for the CDR3: TGCGCCAGCAGCCAATCCCCAGGGGTTCAAGAGACCCAGTACTTC.

CDR3 sequence (DNA): TGTGCCATCAGTGACGGGAACATCCGCGAGCAGTACTTC. It is translated as CAISDGNIREQYF. The genes are TRBV10-3 and TRBJ2-7, with D possibly matching TRBD2 (5 bases). Germline assignment: CDR1 ENHRY and CDR2 SYGVKD. Deletions cut 3 bases from V and 6 bases from J, with 12 bases between. This CDR3 region has 13 residues.

V is TRBV18 and J is TRBJ2-4, with a weak D call TRBD2 (5 bases). V was shortened by 4 bases and J by 0 bases, with 7 bases between the two germline ends. The CDR3 sequence is 14 residues long. The germline V gene encodes CDR1 KGHSH and CDR2 LQKENI. The CDR3 DNA is TGTGCCAGCTCACAGGGAGTAGCCAAAAACATTCAGTACTTC. It codes for CASSQGVAKNIQYF.

This rearrangement joins TRBV28 to TRBJ1-4; tentatively, D is TRBD1 (6 bases). Germline V lookup: CDR1 MDHEN, CDR2 SYDVKM. The CDR3 totals 18 residues. V was clipped by 0 bases and J by 2 bases, with 16 bases between them. For the CDR3, the DNA is TGTGCCAGCAGTTTATGGAGCACAGGGATAAAGACTAATGAAAAACTGTTTTTT. This codes for CASSLWSTGIKTNEKLFF.

The genes are TRBV28 and TRBJ2-7; 9 bases line up with TRBD1. Germline assignment: CDR1 MDHEN and CDR2 SYDVKM. The CDR3 has 16 residues. Trimming cost V 5 bases and J 2 bases; bases outside gene matches: 10. The CDR3 region has the DNA TGTGCCAGCAGTCGTCCCTCCGGGGACAGGGCCTACGAGCAGTACTTC. It encodes CASSRPSGDRAYEQYF.

The V and J genes are TRBV30 and TRBJ2-7; TRBD2 agrees at 7 bases. V was pared by 0 bases and J by 5 bases, with 4 bases of the junction left unmatched. Germline V gene sequence: CDR1 GTSNPN, CDR2 SVGIG (reference sequence). The CDR3 covers 13 residues. Here the CDR3 reads CAWSVWGGDEQYF. The CDR3 nucleotides are TGTGCCTGGAGTGTGTGGGGGGGGGACGAGCAGTACTTC.